Each of the 14 T cell receptor beta chains below was sequenced from the same sample in a study of OX40 agonist ivuxolimab in advanced cancers. The assay was immunoSEQ multiplex PCR, and TCRdb's table has in-frame clones only and misses some. The table includes about 98,000 clones, about 85% detected once. The sequencing used CD4+ or CD8+ T cells sorted from blood, collected in a trial of the OX40 agonist ivuxolimab. These receptors originate from an adult with an advanced solid tumor such as melanoma, head and neck, liver or kidney cancer.

This clone was seen once. The chain recombines TRBV19 with TRBJ2-2, with 8 nucleotides matching TRBD1. Germline values: CDR1 LNHDA, CDR2 SQIVND (reference sequence). Trimming removed 3 bases from V and 5 bases from J; junction bases left unmatched: 8. The CDR3 runs to 16 residues. Written as DNA, the CDR3 is TGTGCCAGTAGTATCTTCTTGGGACAGGTTACCGGGGAGCTGTTTTTT. Translated, it gives CASSIFLGQVTGELFF.

This chain links TRBV2 with TRBJ2-1; no firm D call. CDR3 length equals 11 residues. CDR1 is SNHLY and CDR2 is FYNNEI in the germline V gene. The V end was cut by 6 bases, the J end by 10 bases, with 10 bases between. CDR3 in DNA: TGTGCCAGCAGCTATATCGTCGAGCAGTTCTTC. Translation gives CASSYIVEQFF.

The V gene is TRBV28, the J gene TRBJ1-6; D call uncertain. Germline V gives CDR1 MDHEN, CDR2 SYDVKM. V gave up 8 bases and J gave up 10 bases, with 21 bases separating them. This CDR3 is 15 amino acids long. In DNA form, the CDR3 reads TGTGCCAGCCTCTCGGGGTCCGCCGCGAGGTCACCCCTCCACTTT. This gives the protein CASLSGSAARSPLHF.

A remark on this clone: Other DNA sequences in this specimen translate into the identical CDR3. The gene calls are TRBV5-1 and TRBJ2-2; D may be TRBD2 (6 bases). CDR3 length: 14 residues. V was shortened by 7 bases and J by 4 bases, with 14 bases between the two germline ends. Per the germline V gene, CDR1 is SGHRS and CDR2 is YFSETQ. The CDR3 nucleotides read TGCGCCAGCCGCCGGGAGACTAGCACCGGGGAGCTGTTTTTT. Protein: CASRRETSTGELFF.

The CDR3 DNA follows: TGTGCCACCACAAGGGGGGAGGGGGAGACCCAGTACTTC. Translating it yields CATTRGEGETQYF. The chain carries TRBV6-5 and TRBJ2-5; tentative D call: TRBD2 (7 bases). The CDR3 covers 13 residues. V was clipped by 10 bases and J by 5 bases, with 17 bases between them. CDR1 and CDR2 (germline): MNHEY, SVGAGI.

V and J are TRBV4-1 and TRBJ2-7, with D maybe TRBD2 (6 bases). Trimming stripped 0 bases from V and 2 bases from J, with 11 bases between. The CDR3 is 15 residues long. Per germline, CDR1 MGHRA and CDR2 YSYEKL. CDR3 in DNA: TGCGCCAGCAGCCAAGATGCGGAGGGAGCCTACGAGCAGTACGTC. It translates to CASSQDAEGAYEQYV.

This chain uses TRBV4-3 with TRBJ2-2; D remains ambiguous. CDR1 is LGHNA, CDR2 YSLEER, per germline. The CDR3 consists of 15 residues. Trimming cost V 3 bases and J 2 bases, with 10 bases left between them. CDR3 amino acids: CASSHYGSNTGELFF. CDR3 sequence (DNA): TGCGCCAGCAGCCACTACGGGTCTAACACCGGGGAGCTGTTTTTT.

The genes are TRBV2 and TRBJ2-2, with 10 bases lining up with TRBD1. The V gene end was trimmed by 8 bases and the J gene end by 6 bases; junction bases not matched to a gene: 9. The germline V gene encodes CDR1 SNHLY and CDR2 FYNNEI. CDR3 length: 15 residues. CDR3 in DNA: TGTGCCAGCGGGGGGGACAGGGGCTCATCCGGGGAGCTGTTTTTT. Its translation is CASGGDRGSSGELFF.

This rearrangement joins TRBV11-2 to TRBJ2-3; D unclear. There are 17 residues in the CDR3. Germline V CDR1 and CDR2: SGHAT, FQNNGV. Between the trimmed V and J ends, which lost 4 bases and 2 bases, there was a span of 19 bases. The CDR3 bases are TGTGCCAGCAGCTCACCCGTGAGCTACACTTTCACAGATACGCAGTATTTT. It yields the protein CASSSPVSYTFTDTQYF.

The CDR3 sequence is CASRSSSGRATEQYF. CDR3 DNA: TGTGCCAGCAGGTCTTCTAGCGGGAGGGCCACCGAGCAGTACTTC. The chain joins TRBV7-2 to TRBJ2-7, with 12 bases identical to TRBD2. Germline V CDR1 and CDR2: SGHTA, FQGNSA. The CDR3 has 15 residues. Trimming at V came to 6 bases and at J to 6 bases, leaving 9 bases not matched to a gene. Full variable domain (remainder filled in from reference TRBV7-2 and TRBJ2-7): GAGVSQSPSNKVTEKGKDVELRCDPISGHTALYWYRQSLGQGLEFLIYFQGNSAPDKSGLPSDRFSAERTGGSVSTLTIQRTQQEDSAVYLCASRSSSGRATEQYFGPGTRLTVT.

This clone has only a few counts. The CDR3 DNA reads as TGTGCCAGCAGTTCCGGGACAGGGTCCGATGAGCAGTTCTTC. As protein: CASSSGTGSDEQFF. This chain uses TRBV11-3 with TRBJ2-1; 9 positions match TRBD1. V dropped 6 bases and J dropped 8; count of bases not matched to a gene: 8. From germline, CDR1 is SGHNT and CDR2 YENEEA. This CDR3 spans 14 amino acids.

The chain recombines TRBV13 with TRBJ1-2; the match to TRBD1 covers 10 bases. The CDR3 length is 12 residues. V lost 5 bases to trimming and J lost 13 bases; unmatched junction nucleotides: 7. Germline V gene sequence: CDR1 PRHDT, CDR2 FYEKMQ (reference sequence). CDR3 sequence reads: CASSTRQGAITF. CDR3 bases: TGTGCCAGCAGCACCCGACAGGGGGCAATCACCTTC.

The chain uses TRBV6-4 and TRBJ1-2; D is unclear. The CDR3 consists of 12 residues. From germline, CDR1 is MRHNA and CDR2 SNTAGT. The ends were cut back, 6 bases at V and 5 bases at J, with 10 bases in the middle. The CDR3 DNA follows: TGTGCCAGCAGGATTAGCGGGTATGGCTACACCTTC. It is translated as CASRISGYGYTF.

The V and J genes are TRBV7-9 and TRBJ2-1; the D is unclear. With 7 bases removed from V and 0 bases from J, the gap between germline ends came to 10 bases. In germline, CDR1 is SEHNR, CDR2 FQNEAQ (reference sequence). The CDR3 is made up of 14 amino acids. CDR3 coding DNA: TGTGCCAGCACACCCCTGAGCTCCTACAATGAGCAGTTCTTC. It yields the protein CASTPLSSYNEQFF.